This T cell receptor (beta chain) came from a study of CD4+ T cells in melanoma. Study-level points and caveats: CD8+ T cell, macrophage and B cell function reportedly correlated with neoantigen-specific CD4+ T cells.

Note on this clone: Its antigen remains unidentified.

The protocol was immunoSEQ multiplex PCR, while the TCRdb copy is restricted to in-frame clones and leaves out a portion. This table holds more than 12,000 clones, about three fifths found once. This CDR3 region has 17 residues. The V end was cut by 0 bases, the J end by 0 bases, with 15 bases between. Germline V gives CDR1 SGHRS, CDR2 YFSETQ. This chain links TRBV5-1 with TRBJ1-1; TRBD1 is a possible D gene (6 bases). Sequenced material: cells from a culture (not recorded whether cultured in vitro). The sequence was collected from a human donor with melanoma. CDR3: CASSLALARGLNTEAFF. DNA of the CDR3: TGCGCCAGCAGCTTGGCCTTGGCCAGGGGACTGAACACTGAAGCTTTCTTT.